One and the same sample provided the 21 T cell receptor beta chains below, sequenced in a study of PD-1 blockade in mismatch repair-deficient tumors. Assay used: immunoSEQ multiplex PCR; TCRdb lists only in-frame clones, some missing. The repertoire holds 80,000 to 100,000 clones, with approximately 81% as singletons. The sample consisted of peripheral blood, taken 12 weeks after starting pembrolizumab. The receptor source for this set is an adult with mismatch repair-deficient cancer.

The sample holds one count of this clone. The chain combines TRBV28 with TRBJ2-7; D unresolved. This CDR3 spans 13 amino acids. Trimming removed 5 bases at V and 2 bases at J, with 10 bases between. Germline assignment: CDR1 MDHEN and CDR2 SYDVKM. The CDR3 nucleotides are TGTGCCAGCAGTCCAATCGTTACCTACGAGCAGTACTTC. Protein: CASSPIVTYEQYF. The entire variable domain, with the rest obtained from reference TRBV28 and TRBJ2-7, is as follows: DVKVTQSSRYLVKRTGEKVFLECVQDMDHENMFWYRQDPGLGLRLIYFSYDVKMKEKGDIPEGYSVSREKKERFSLILESASTNQTSMYLCASSPIVTYEQYFGPGTRLTVT.

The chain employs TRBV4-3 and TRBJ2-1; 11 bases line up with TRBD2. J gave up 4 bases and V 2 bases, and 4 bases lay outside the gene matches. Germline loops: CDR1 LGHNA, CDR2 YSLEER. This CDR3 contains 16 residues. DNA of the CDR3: TGCGCCAGCAGCCAATATCTAGCGGGAGGTTACAATGAGCAGTTCTTC. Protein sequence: CASSQYLAGGYNEQFF.

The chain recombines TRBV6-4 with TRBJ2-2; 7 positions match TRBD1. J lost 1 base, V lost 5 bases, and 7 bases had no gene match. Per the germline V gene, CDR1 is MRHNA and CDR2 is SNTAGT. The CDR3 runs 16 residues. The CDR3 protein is CASSPEGALNTGELFF. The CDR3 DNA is TGTGCCAGCAGTCCAGAGGGGGCCCTGAACACCGGGGAGCTGTTTTTT.

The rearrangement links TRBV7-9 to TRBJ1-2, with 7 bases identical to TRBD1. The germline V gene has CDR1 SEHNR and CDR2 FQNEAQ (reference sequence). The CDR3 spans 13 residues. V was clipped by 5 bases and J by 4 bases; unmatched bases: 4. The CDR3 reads CASSNRGGYGYTF. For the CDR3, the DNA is TGTGCCAGCAGCAACAGGGGAGGCTATGGCTACACCTTC.

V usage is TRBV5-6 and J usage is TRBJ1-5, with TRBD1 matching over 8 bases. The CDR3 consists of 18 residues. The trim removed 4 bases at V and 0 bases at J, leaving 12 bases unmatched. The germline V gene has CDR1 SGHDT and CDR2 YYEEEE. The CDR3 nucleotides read TGTGCCAGCAGCCTACTTGGACAGGGATCAAATAGCAATCAGCCCCAGCATTTT. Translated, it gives CASSLLGQGSNSNQPQHF.

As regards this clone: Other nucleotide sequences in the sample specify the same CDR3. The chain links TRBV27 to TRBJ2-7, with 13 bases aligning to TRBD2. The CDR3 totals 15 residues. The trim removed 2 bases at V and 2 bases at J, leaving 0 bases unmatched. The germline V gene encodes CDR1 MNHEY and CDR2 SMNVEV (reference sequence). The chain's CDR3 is CASSLGTSGTYEQYF. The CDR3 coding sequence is TGTGCCAGCAGTTTAGGGACTAGCGGGACCTACGAGCAGTACTTC.

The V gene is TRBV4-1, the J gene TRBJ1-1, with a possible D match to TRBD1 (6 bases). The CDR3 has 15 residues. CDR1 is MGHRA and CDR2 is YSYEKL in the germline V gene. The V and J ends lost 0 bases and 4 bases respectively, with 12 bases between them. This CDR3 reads CASSQDQGTGTEAFF. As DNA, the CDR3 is TGCGCCAGCAGCCAAGATCAGGGGACCGGCACTGAAGCTTTCTTT.

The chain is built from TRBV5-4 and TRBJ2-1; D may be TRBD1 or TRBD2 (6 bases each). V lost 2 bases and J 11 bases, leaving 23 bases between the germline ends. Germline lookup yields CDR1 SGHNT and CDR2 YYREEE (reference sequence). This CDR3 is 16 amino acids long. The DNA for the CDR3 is TGTGCCAGCAGCTTACGGGGGCGGACTACTCCTATCAAGCAGTTCTTC. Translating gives CASSLRGRTTPIKQFF.

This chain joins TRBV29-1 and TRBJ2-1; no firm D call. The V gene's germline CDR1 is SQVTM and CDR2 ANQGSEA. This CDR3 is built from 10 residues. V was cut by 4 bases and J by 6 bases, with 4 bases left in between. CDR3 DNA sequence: TGCAGCGTTGGTCCCAATGAGCAGTTCTTC. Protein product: CSVGPNEQFF.

The DNA for the CDR3 is TGTGCCAGTAGTATGGGGGGGACAGGACCGCAAGAGACCCAGTACTTC. Translation: CASSMGGTGPQETQYF. The V gene is TRBV19, the J gene TRBJ2-5; D perhaps matches TRBD1 (8 bases). Trimming stripped 3 bases from V and 2 bases from J, with 16 bases between. The CDR3 length is 16 residues. Germline CDR1 and CDR2: LNHDA and SQIVND (reference sequence).

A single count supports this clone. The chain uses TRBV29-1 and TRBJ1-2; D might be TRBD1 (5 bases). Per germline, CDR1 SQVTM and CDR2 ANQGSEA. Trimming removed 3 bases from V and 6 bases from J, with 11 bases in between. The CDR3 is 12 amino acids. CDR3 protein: CSVEQGRNGYTF. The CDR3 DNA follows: TGCAGCGTTGAGCAGGGACGGAATGGCTACACCTTC.

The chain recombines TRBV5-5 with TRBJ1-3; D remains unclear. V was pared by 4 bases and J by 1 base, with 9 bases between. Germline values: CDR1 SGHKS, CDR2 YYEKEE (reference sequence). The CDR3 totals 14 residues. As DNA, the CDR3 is TGTGCCAGCAGCCGGCCGGGATCTGGAAACACCATATATTTT. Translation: CASSRPGSGNTIYF.

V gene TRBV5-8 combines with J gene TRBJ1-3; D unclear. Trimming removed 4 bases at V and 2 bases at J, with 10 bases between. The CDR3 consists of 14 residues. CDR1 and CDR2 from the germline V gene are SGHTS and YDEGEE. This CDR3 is CASSAQNTGNTIYF. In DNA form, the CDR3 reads TGTGCCAGCAGCGCACAGAACACTGGAAACACCATATATTTT. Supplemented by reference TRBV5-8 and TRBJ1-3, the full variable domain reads EAGVTQSPTHLIKTRGQQATLRCSPISGHTSVYWYQQALGLGLQFLLWYDEGEERNRGNFPPRFSGRQFPNYSSELNVNALELEDSALYLCASSAQNTGNTIYFGEGSWLTVV.

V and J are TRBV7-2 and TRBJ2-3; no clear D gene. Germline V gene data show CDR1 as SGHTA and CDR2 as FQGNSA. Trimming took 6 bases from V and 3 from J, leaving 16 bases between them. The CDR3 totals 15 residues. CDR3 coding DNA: TGTGCCAGCAGACGCGCCAGAGGTCGGACAGATACGCAGTATTTT. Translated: CASRRARGRTDTQYF. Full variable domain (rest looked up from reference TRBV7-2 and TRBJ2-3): GAGVSQSPSNKVTEKGKDVELRCDPISGHTALYWYRQSLGQGLEFLIYFQGNSAPDKSGLPSDRFSAERTGGSVSTLTIQRTQQEDSAVYLCASRRARGRTDTQYFGPGTRLTVL.

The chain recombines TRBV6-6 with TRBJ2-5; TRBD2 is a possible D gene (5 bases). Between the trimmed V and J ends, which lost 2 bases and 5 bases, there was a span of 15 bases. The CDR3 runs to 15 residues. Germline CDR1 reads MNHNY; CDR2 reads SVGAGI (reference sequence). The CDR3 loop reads CASSYEGSVSETQYF. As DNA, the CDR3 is TGTGCCAGCAGTTACGAGGGCTCCGTTTCGGAGACCCAGTACTTC.

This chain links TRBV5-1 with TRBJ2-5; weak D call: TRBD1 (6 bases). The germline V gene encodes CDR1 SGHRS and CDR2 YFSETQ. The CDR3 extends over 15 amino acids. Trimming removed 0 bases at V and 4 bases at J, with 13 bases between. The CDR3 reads CASSLGTDFGETQYF. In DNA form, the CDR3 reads TGCGCCAGCAGCTTGGGGACAGACTTCGGAGAGACCCAGTACTTC.

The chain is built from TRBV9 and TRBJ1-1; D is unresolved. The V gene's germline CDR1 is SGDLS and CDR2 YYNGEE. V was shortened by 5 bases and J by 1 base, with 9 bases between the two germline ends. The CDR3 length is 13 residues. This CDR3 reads CASSRFGNTEAFF. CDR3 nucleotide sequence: TGTGCCAGCAGTCGATTTGGGAACACTGAAGCTTTCTTT.

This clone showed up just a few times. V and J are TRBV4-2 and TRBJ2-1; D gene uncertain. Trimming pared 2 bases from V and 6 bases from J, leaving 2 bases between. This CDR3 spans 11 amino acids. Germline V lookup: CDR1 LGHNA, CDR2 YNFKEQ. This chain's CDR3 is CASSQSNEQFF. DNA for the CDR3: TGTGCCAGCAGCCAAAGCAATGAGCAGTTCTTC.

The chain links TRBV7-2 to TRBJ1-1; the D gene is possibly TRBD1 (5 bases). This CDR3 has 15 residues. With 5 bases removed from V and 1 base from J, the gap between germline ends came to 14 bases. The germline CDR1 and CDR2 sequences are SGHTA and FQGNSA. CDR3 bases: TGTGCCAGCAGCCCTCCAGGGATAGGGAACACTGAAGCTTTCTTT. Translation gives CASSPPGIGNTEAFF.

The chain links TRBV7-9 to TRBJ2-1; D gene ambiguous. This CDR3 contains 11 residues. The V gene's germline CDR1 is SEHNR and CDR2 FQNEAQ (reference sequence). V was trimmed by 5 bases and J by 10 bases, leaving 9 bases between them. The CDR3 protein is CASSPGQEQFF. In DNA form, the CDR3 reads TGTGCCAGCAGCCCCGGTCAGGAGCAGTTCTTC.

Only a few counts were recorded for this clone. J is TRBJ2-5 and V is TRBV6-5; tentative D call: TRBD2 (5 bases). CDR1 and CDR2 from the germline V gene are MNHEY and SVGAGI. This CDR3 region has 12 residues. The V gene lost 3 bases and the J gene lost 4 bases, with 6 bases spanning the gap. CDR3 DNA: TGTGCCAGCAGTTATGGAGGAGAGACCCAGTACTTC. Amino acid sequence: CASSYGGETQYF.